This T cell receptor beta chain came from a study of blood T cell repertoires in COVID-19. At the level of the study: The United States, Italy and Spain provided the acute and convalescent COVID-19 samples. PBMCs, B-cell-depleted T cells, or T cells provided the cDNA or gDNA that made up the material.

As originally analysed: The authors estimated nucleated cell counts from reference gene primer amplification. Sequencing used immunoSEQ multiplex PCR; TCRdb keeps in-frame clones, though not all of them. V, J and clone size were drawn from that table, and D and trimming were deduced from the DNA. This table holds over 350,000 clones, around 89% found once. Material for sequencing was peripheral blood. The receptor was isolated from a woman aged 25 to 39 with acute or convalescent COVID-19.

CDR3 nucleotides: TGTGCCAGCAGCTTAGCCGGGGTTAGCACAGATACGCAGTATTTT. It yields the protein CASSLAGVSTDTQYF. The J gene is TRBJ2-3, the V gene TRBV11-2; TRBD2 is a possible D gene (5 bases). V dropped 1 base and J dropped 0 bases, with 8 bases sitting between them. Germline CDR1 SGHAT, CDR2 FQNNGV. CDR3 length: 15 residues.